This entry lists 20 T cell receptor beta chains sequenced from one sample in a study of T cell responses to AZD1222 COVID-19 vaccine. Here immunoSEQ multiplex PCR was the method, and the copy in TCRdb shows in-frame clones only, minus some. The sample yields approximately 110,000 clones, approximately 88% seen once. Specimen: peripheral blood, collected 28 days after the second AZD1222 dose. These TCRs come from an adult who received the AZD1222 COVID-19 vaccine.

This chain links TRBV6-5 with TRBJ1-4; TRBD1 might be the D (5 bases). Trimming took 6 bases from V and 8 from J, leaving 16 bases between them. The CDR3 contains 14 residues. Germline lookup yields CDR1 MNHEY and CDR2 SVGAGI. DNA for the CDR3: TGTGCCAGCAGGGGGGTCGGGGAGCGCGAAAAACTGTTTTTT. Translating it yields CASRGVGEREKLFF.

J is TRBJ2-1 and V is TRBV5-5; TRBD1 matches at 7 bases. Germline loops: CDR1 SGHKS, CDR2 YYEKEE (reference sequence). V lost 4 bases to trimming and J lost 2 bases; unmatched junction nucleotides: 6. CDR3 length equals 15 residues. The CDR3 DNA reads TGTGCCAGCAGCGCGGACAGGAGAACCTACAATGAGCAGTTCTTC. Its protein is CASSADRRTYNEQFF.

CDR3 in DNA: TGTGCCAGCAGGACAGGGACGAACACTGAAGCTTTCTTT. Translation gives CASRTGTNTEAFF. The chain recombines TRBV27 with TRBJ1-1; 7 nucleotides align to TRBD1. After removal of 6 bases from V and 1 base from J, the junction contained 2 bases not matched to a gene. CDR3 size: 13 residues. CDR1 MNHEY and CDR2 SMNVEV come from the germline V gene (reference sequence).

The gene calls are TRBV4-3 and TRBJ1-1; a weak D match, TRBD1 (5 bases). This CDR3 comprises 16 residues. The germline gives CDR1 LGHNA, CDR2 YSLEER. Trimming left V 0 bases short and J 4 bases short, with 15 bases between. This CDR3 reads CASSQDRGVGFTEAFF. In DNA, the CDR3 is TGCGCCAGCAGCCAAGATCGGGGGGTAGGTTTCACTGAAGCTTTCTTT.

The DNA of the CDR3 is TGTGCCAGCAGGTTAAACCCGGGACACGGAGACACTGAAGCTTTCTTT. As protein: CASRLNPGHGDTEAFF. The chain joins TRBV7-2 to TRBJ1-1; D is perhaps TRBD1 (6 bases). The CDR3 sequence is 16 residues long. Germline V lookup: CDR1 SGHTA, CDR2 FQGNSA. Trimming took off 6 bases at V and 3 bases at J, with 20 bases between the two ends. Using reference TRBV7-2 and TRBJ1-1 for the parts outside the CDR3, the full variable domain is GAGVSQSPSNKVTEKGKDVELRCDPISGHTALYWYRQSLGQGLEFLIYFQGNSAPDKSGLPSDRFSAERTGGSVSTLTIQRTQQEDSAVYLCASRLNPGHGDTEAFFGQGTRLTVV.

Only one count was recorded for this clone. The chain has TRBV7-2 and TRBJ1-6; TRBD1 matches at 9 bases. There are 15 residues in the CDR3. J lost 7 bases, V lost 5 bases, and 6 bases had no gene match. The germline V gene encodes CDR1 SGHTA and CDR2 FQGNSA. Here the CDR3 reads CASSPGQGFNSPLHF. CDR3 nucleotide sequence: TGTGCCAGCAGCCCGGGACAGGGTTTCAATTCACCCCTCCACTTT.

The chain carries TRBV7-2 and TRBJ2-5; TRBD1 agrees at 8 bases. Unmatched junction bases numbered 4, after V lost 6 bases and J lost 4 bases. Per the germline V gene, CDR1 is SGHTA and CDR2 is FQGNSA. CDR3 length: 13 residues. CDR3: CASRDRVSETQYF. The CDR3 DNA sequence: TGTGCCAGCAGGGACAGGGTTTCAGAGACCCAGTACTTC.

The J gene is TRBJ1-1, the V gene TRBV28, with TRBD1 identical over 7 bases. The germline gives CDR1 MDHEN, CDR2 SYDVKM. CDR3 size: 15 residues. The junction had 8 bases not matched to a gene; V was cut back by 6 bases and J by 1 base. The CDR3 bases are TGTGCCAGCAGACCCTGGAGACAGGGGAACACTGAAGCTTTCTTT. This codes for CASRPWRQGNTEAFF.

The CDR3 nucleotides are TGTGCCAGCACCGTGACAACTGAAGCTTTCTTT. Protein: CASTVTTEAFF. The V gene is TRBV2, the J gene TRBJ1-1; D uncertain. The germline V gene has CDR1 SNHLY and CDR2 FYNNEI. This CDR3 has 11 residues. Trimming took off 7 bases at V and 5 bases at J, with 8 bases between the two ends.

This chain joins TRBV7-2 and TRBJ1-5; a possible D gene is TRBD1 (6 bases). Germline V lookup: CDR1 SGHTA, CDR2 FQGNSA. Trimming pared 1 base from V and 9 bases from J, leaving 10 bases between. This CDR3 contains 13 residues. As DNA, the CDR3 is TGTGCCAGCAGCTTAGATGCGGACAGGCCCCAGCATTTT. Its protein is CASSLDADRPQHF.

The chain recombines TRBV4-3 with TRBJ1-1, with D perhaps matching TRBD1 (6 bases). CDR1 LGHNA and CDR2 YSLEER come from the germline V gene. Trimming removed 4 bases from V and 2 bases from J, with 17 bases in between. The CDR3 is 16 amino acids. CDR3 sequence reads: CASSRGAGSGNTEAFF. The CDR3 nucleotides read TGCGCCAGCAGCCGGGGGGCAGGGAGTGGAAACACTGAAGCTTTCTTT.

This chain links TRBV25-1 with TRBJ1-4; tentatively, D is TRBD1 (5 bases). With 6 bases removed from V and 8 bases from J, the gap between germline ends came to 19 bases. This CDR3 is built from 15 residues. CDR1 and CDR2 from the germline V gene are MGHDK and SYGVNS. The CDR3 DNA sequence: TGTGCCAGCAGCTTATCAGGGCAGGGTGGCGAAAAACTGTTTTTT. Translated, it gives CASSLSGQGGEKLFF.

The CDR3 bases are TGTGCCAGCAGGAGGACGGGTATGAACTATGGCTACACCTTC. It yields the protein CASRRTGMNYGYTF. The chain has TRBV6-5 and TRBJ1-2; D is uncertain. The V and J ends lost 6 bases and 2 bases respectively, with 13 bases between them. The CDR3 runs to 14 residues. Germline-derived CDR1 and CDR2 are MNHEY and SVGAGI.

This chain connects TRBV25-1 to TRBJ1-4; 8 bases agree with TRBD1. Germline CDR1 reads MGHDK; CDR2 reads SYGVNS. After removal of 2 bases from V and 4 bases from J, the junction contained 3 bases not matched to a gene. The CDR3 is made up of 15 amino acids. The CDR3 DNA sequence: TGTGCCAGCAGTGAAGGACAGGGAGGTAATGAAAAACTGTTTTTT. It yields the protein CASSEGQGGNEKLFF.

In regard to this clone: Within the sample, other DNA sequences also encode this same CDR3. The chain has TRBV2 and TRBJ2-5; D call uncertain. The germline gives CDR1 SNHLY, CDR2 FYNNEI. This CDR3 has 10 amino acids. Trimming stripped 7 bases from V and 1 base from J, with 1 base between. CDR3 amino acids: CASIQETQYF. The DNA for the CDR3 is TGTGCCAGCATCCAAGAGACCCAGTACTTC.

This chain uses TRBV7-2 with TRBJ1-4; D is possibly TRBD1 (6 bases). Per germline, CDR1 SGHTA and CDR2 FQGNSA. Trimming removed 1 base at V and 1 base at J, with 19 bases between. This CDR3 comprises 19 residues. The CDR3 is CASSLEGGIGRVTNEKLFF. For the CDR3, the DNA is TGTGCCAGCAGCTTAGAAGGGGGGATCGGCAGAGTAACTAATGAAAAACTGTTTTTT.

The rearrangement uses TRBV10-3 and TRBJ1-2; 7 bases line up with TRBD1. The CDR3 length is 15 residues. Looked up from germline, CDR1 is ENHRY and CDR2 is SYGVKD. V lost 3 bases, J lost 6 bases, and 10 bases stayed unmatched. The CDR3 DNA reads as TGTGCCATCAGTGATGGGCAAAACACAGGGGATGGCTACACCTTC. Translation gives CAISDGQNTGDGYTF.

Regarding this clone: Germline is not matched at one junction end, which may reflect a read error. The chain links TRBV29-1 to TRBJ1-3, with 11 nucleotides matching TRBD1. Germline lookup yields CDR1 SQVTM and CDR2 ANQGSEA. The CDR3 consists of 15 residues. In DNA, the CDR3 is TGCAGCGTGGAAGGGACAGGGGGAAGGGGAAACACCATATATTTT. It codes for CSVEGTGGRGNTIYF.

This clone showed up just once. The chain couples TRBV28 to TRBJ2-4; D ambiguous. This CDR3 comprises 12 residues. V shed 6 bases and J shed 5 bases, with 8 bases lying between them. CDR1 and CDR2 (germline): MDHEN, SYDVKM. CDR3 DNA: TGTGCCAGCAGGGATTGGGAAAACATTCAGTACTTC. It encodes CASRDWENIQYF.

The count of this clone is one. The rearrangement links TRBV2 to TRBJ1-2; 8 bases agree with TRBD1. V gave up 6 bases and J gave up 4 bases; unmatched junction bases: 19. Per the germline V gene, CDR1 is SNHLY and CDR2 is FYNNEI. The CDR3 is 18 amino acids. The CDR3 nucleotides are TGTGCCAGCAGGGCCGGTATTTGGGAAAGGACAGGGACCTATGGCTACACCTTC. It encodes CASRAGIWERTGTYGYTF. Based on the CDR3 plus reference TRBV2 and TRBJ1-2, the full variable domain is EPEVTQTPSHQVTQMGQEVILRCVPISNHLYFYWYRQILGQKVEFLVSFYNNEISEKSEIFDDQFSVERPDGSNFTLKIRSTKLEDSAMYFCASRAGIWERTGTYGYTFGSGTRLTVV.